The 29 T cell receptor beta chains reported below all come from one sample, sequenced in a study of T cells in Graves' hyperthyroidism and ophthalmopathy (dated by TCRdb to between 2019 and 2020). The library was obtained by multiplex PCR. Sequencing instrument: Illumina HiSeq 2000. The TCR beta CDR3 regions were amplified from RNA transcripts. The first round of RT-PCR for the TCR CDR3 was performed with the HTBI primer set and the Qiagen OneStep RT-PCR kit. Using fastp trimming at Q25 and MiXCR clonotype assembly, TCRdb reanalyzed the public sequencing data and kept in-frame beta chains. Entries are consolidated by CDR3 protein sequence, retaining the most common genes and DNA. The sample yields roughly 250,000 distinct CDR3 sequences; roughly 20% were counted once. Of the sample, around 64% falls within the top ten clones. The sequenced material came from blood. The receptors come from a man between 25 and 39 years old with Graves' ophthalmopathy.

This chain joins TRBV4-2 and TRBJ1-5, with 7 bases fitting TRBD1. In germline, CDR1 is LGHNA, CDR2 YNFKEQ. This CDR3 is 15 amino acids long. The J segment lost 2 bases and the V segment lost 2 bases, leaving 3 bases of the junction unmatched. The CDR3 DNA reads as TGTGCCAGCAGCCAATCTACAGGGGGCAATCAGCCCCAGCATTTT. This gives the protein CASSQSTGGNQPQHF.

CDR3 amino acids: CASSVAGGSYNEQFF. For the CDR3, the DNA is TGTGCCAGCAGTGTAGCGGGAGGGTCCTACAATGAGCAGTTCTTC. The V and J genes are TRBV2 and TRBJ2-1; 11 positions agree with TRBD2. Germline CDR1 SNHLY, CDR2 FYNNEI. V lost 4 bases and J lost 1; bases outside the gene matches: 0. The CDR3 length is 15 residues.

This clonotype was recorded many times. The chain carries TRBV3-1 and TRBJ1-5; D ambiguous. The germline CDR1 and CDR2 sequences are LGHDT and YNNKEL (reference sequence). The CDR3 is 13 residues long. V lost 4 bases and J lost 5, with 9 bases in between. CDR3 bases: TGTGCCAGCAGCCGAGACGGTGATCAGCCCCAGCATTTT. This codes for CASSRDGDQPQHF.

This clonotype was counted at least ten times. The chain couples TRBV28 to TRBJ1-5; a weak D match, TRBD1 (5 bases). The CDR3 has 15 residues. Germline V gene lookup returns CDR1 MDHEN and CDR2 SYDVKM. Trimming pared 5 bases from V and 2 bases from J, leaving 13 bases between. CDR3 sequence: CASSRGDWGNQPQHF. CDR3 coding DNA: TGTGCCAGCAGTCGGGGGGACTGGGGCAATCAGCCCCAGCATTTT.

The table lists this clonotype with many counts. V and J are TRBV7-8 and TRBJ2-3, with 10 bases lining up with TRBD2. Looked up from germline, CDR1 is SGHVS and CDR2 is FQNEAQ. The CDR3 is made up of 14 amino acids. J lost 1 base, V lost 7 bases, and 2 bases had no gene match. For the CDR3, the DNA is TGTGCCAGCAACCTAGCGGGAGGCACAGATACGCAGTATTTT. It is translated as CASNLAGGTDTQYF.

The chain is built from TRBV5-1 and TRBJ1-2; TRBD1 agrees at 7 bases. The CDR3 is 16 residues long. Germline V gene sequence: CDR1 SGHRS, CDR2 YFSETQ. Unmatched junction bases numbered 8, after V lost 0 bases and J lost 3 bases. The CDR3 DNA follows: TGCGCCAGCAGCTTGGCCCCGGGACAGCACTACTATGGCTACACCTTC. The encoded protein is CASSLAPGQHYYGYTF.

The chain carries TRBV19 and TRBJ1-1; weak D call: TRBD1 (6 bases). In germline, CDR1 is LNHDA, CDR2 SQIVND (reference sequence). Trimming cost V 7 bases and J 1 base, with 19 bases left between them. The CDR3 has 16 residues. The CDR3 DNA reads as TGTGCCAGTATCATGGGAGGGGGACGGACGAACACTGAAGCTTTCTTT. Translating it yields CASIMGGGRTNTEAFF.

CDR3 sequence: CASSKQGAETQYF. The DNA for the CDR3 is TGTGCCAGCTCTAAACAGGGGGCAGAGACCCAGTACTTC. The chain has TRBV18 and TRBJ2-5; TRBD1 matches 9 bases. Germline V gene lookup returns CDR1 KGHSH and CDR2 LQKENI. The CDR3 is made up of 13 amino acids. V was pared by 6 bases and J by 4 bases, with 3 bases of the junction left unmatched.

This clonotype was seen many times. The gene calls are TRBV28 and TRBJ1-2, with 8 bases fitting TRBD1. This CDR3 is built from 16 residues. V lost 5 bases to trimming and J lost 3 bases; unmatched junction nucleotides: 11. The germline V gene encodes CDR1 MDHEN and CDR2 SYDVKM. Here the CDR3 DNA reads TGTGCCAGCAGTCCAGGAAAGACAGGGGCTTACTATGGCTACACCTTC. It encodes CASSPGKTGAYYGYTF.

This chain links TRBV19 with TRBJ2-7; 8 bases are shared with TRBD2. The CDR3 covers 15 residues. The J segment lost 0 bases and the V segment lost 3 bases, leaving 4 bases of the junction unmatched. Looked up from germline, CDR1 is LNHDA and CDR2 is SQIVND (reference sequence). The CDR3 DNA is TGTGCCAGTAGTATGGGCGGGAGGAGCTCCTACGAGCAGTACTTC. Its protein product is CASSMGGRSSYEQYF.

This rearrangement joins TRBV10-3 to TRBJ2-7; tentatively, D is TRBD1 or TRBD2 (5 bases each). CDR1 ENHRY and CDR2 SYGVKD come from the germline V gene. V lost 6 bases, J lost 7 bases, and 19 bases lay in between. CDR3 length equals 14 residues. CDR3 loop: CAIRSGTDLGEQYF. In DNA, the CDR3 is TGTGCCATCAGATCTGGGACCGACTTGGGGGAGCAGTACTTC.

This clonotype was seen a handful of times. The chain is built from TRBV5-1 and TRBJ2-2; D remains ambiguous. The germline V gene has CDR1 SGHRS and CDR2 YFSETQ. The germline V and J ends were trimmed by 2 bases and 4 bases, with 6 bases remaining between them. This CDR3 has 13 residues. The CDR3 nucleotides are TGCGCCAGCAGCTTTTTAAGCACCGGGGAGCTGTTTTTT. It translates to CASSFLSTGELFF.

This clonotype has ten or more counts. The chain recombines TRBV28 with TRBJ1-1; 8 bases fit TRBD1. Germline V gene lookup returns CDR1 MDHEN and CDR2 SYDVKM. The V gene end was trimmed by 6 bases and the J gene end by 0 bases; junction bases not matched to a gene: 6. CDR3 length equals 15 residues. CDR3 loop: CASRAGGPLNTEAFF. Here the CDR3 DNA reads TGTGCCAGCAGGGCAGGGGGCCCCTTGAACACTGAAGCTTTCTTT.

This clonotype was observed at least ten times. The J gene is TRBJ2-7, the V gene TRBV7-8; 10 bases agree with TRBD2. This CDR3 region has 15 residues. Trimming at V came to 5 bases and at J to 5 bases, leaving 9 bases not matched to a gene. The germline V gene encodes CDR1 SGHVS and CDR2 FQNEAQ. This CDR3 is CASSRVGSGRDEQYF. As DNA, the CDR3 is TGTGCCAGCAGCCGAGTCGGGAGCGGGAGGGACGAGCAGTACTTC.

There are a few counts of this clonotype. The chain uses TRBV20-1 and TRBJ2-7, with D possibly TRBD1 on 7 matching bases. Germline CDR1 reads DFQATT; CDR2 reads SNEGSKA (reference sequence). The CDR3 extends over 14 amino acids. The ends were cut back, 5 bases at V and 2 bases at J, with 16 bases in the middle. CDR3 protein: CSAYQVRGAYEQYF. CDR3 nucleotide sequence: TGCAGTGCTTACCAGGTCAGGGGGGCCTACGAGCAGTACTTC.

The genes are TRBV2 and TRBJ2-5, with 12 bases aligning to TRBD2. The CDR3 covers 15 residues. J gave up 4 bases and V 6 bases, and 6 bases lay outside the gene matches. The germline gives CDR1 SNHLY, CDR2 FYNNEI. Here the CDR3 reads CASSMLGLAGETQYF. CDR3 sequence (DNA): TGTGCCAGCAGCATGCTGGGACTAGCGGGAGAGACCCAGTACTTC. The full variable domain, in which reference TRBV2 and TRBJ2-5 provide the parts outside the CDR3, is EPEVTQTPSHQVTQMGQEVILRCVPISNHLYFYWYRQILGQKVEFLVSFYNNEISEKSEIFDDQFSVERPDGSNFTLKIRSTKLEDSAMYFCASSMLGLAGETQYFGPGTRLLVL.

This clonotype was counted many times. The CDR3 nucleotides read TGTGCCTGGAGTTACGACAGGGTCACTGAAGCTTTCTTT. It encodes CAWSYDRVTEAFF. This chain uses TRBV30 with TRBJ1-1; 7 bases map to TRBD1. Trimming at V came to 2 bases and at J to 4 bases, leaving 4 bases not matched to a gene. Germline CDR1 GTSNPN, CDR2 SVGIG (reference sequence). CDR3 size: 13 residues.

This clonotype was picked up many times. This chain connects TRBV11-2 to TRBJ2-5, with D perhaps TRBD2 (6 bases). Trimming stripped 5 bases from V and 5 bases from J, with 12 bases between. In germline, CDR1 is SGHAT, CDR2 FQNNGV. This CDR3 spans 13 amino acids. The CDR3 here is CASSPLARETQYF. CDR3 DNA sequence: TGTGCCAGCAGCCCCCTAGCGAGGGAGACCCAGTACTTC.

This clonotype appeared a few times. The J gene is TRBJ2-1, the V gene TRBV10-1, with a tentative D call TRBD2 (5 bases). Trimming pared 5 bases from V and 6 bases from J, leaving 26 bases between. Germline V gene sequence: CDR1 WNHNN, CDR2 SYGVQD (reference sequence). This CDR3 contains 18 residues. Here the CDR3 reads CASSSGRRSSIPPNEQFF. CDR3 bases: TGCGCCAGCAGTTCAGGACGGCGGTCTAGCATCCCCCCCAATGAGCAGTTCTTC.

The chain has TRBV7-2 and TRBJ2-1, with D possibly matching TRBD2 (5 bases). The CDR3 contains 16 residues. With 4 bases removed from V and 6 bases from J, the gap between germline ends came to 19 bases. Germline V gene data show CDR1 as SGHTA and CDR2 as FQGNSA. In nucleotides, the CDR3 is TGTGCCAGCAGCTCTAATCCGGGATCCATGGGCAATGAGCAGTTCTTC. Protein sequence: CASSSNPGSMGNEQFF.

Points on this clonotype: With a much larger clone just one base away, this may be a read error. The genes are TRBV5-1 and TRBJ2-1; TRBD2 might be the D (6 bases). Germline assignment: CDR1 SGHRS and CDR2 YFSETQ. This CDR3 comprises 16 residues. Trimming left V 0 bases short and J 7 bases short, with 17 bases between. Here the CDR3 DNA reads TGCGCCAGCAGCTTGGGGAGGGGACTGGGAGAGAATGAGCAGTTCTTC. Translated, it gives CASSLGRGLGENEQFF.

This clonotype was seen ten or more times. The chain couples TRBV18 to TRBJ2-5, with 7 bases identical to TRBD1. V trimming: 2 bases; J trimming: 3 bases; junction bases outside the gene matches: 9. Germline V gives CDR1 KGHSH, CDR2 LQKENI. The CDR3 has 16 amino acids. CDR3 coding DNA: TGTGCCAGCTCACCAGCGGACAGGCCAGAAAAAGAGACCCAGTACTTC. Amino acids: CASSPADRPEKETQYF.

This clonotype was observed many times. The chain combines TRBV20-1 with TRBJ2-7; possibly TRBD2 for D (6 bases). The CDR3 runs to 14 residues. Germline V gene data show CDR1 as DFQATT and CDR2 as SNEGSKA (reference sequence). V was pared by 0 bases and J by 2 bases, with 11 bases between. The CDR3 loop is CSARDRSSAYEQYF. Here the CDR3 DNA reads TGCAGTGCTAGAGATAGGTCTAGCGCCTACGAGCAGTACTTC.

This chain connects TRBV10-3 to TRBJ2-7, with 8 bases identical to TRBD2. V was pared by 6 bases and J by 3 bases, with 7 bases of the junction left unmatched. The germline gives CDR1 ENHRY, CDR2 SYGVKD. The CDR3 consists of 14 residues. The CDR3: CAIRQTSGHYEQYF. In nucleotides, the CDR3 is TGTGCCATCAGACAAACTAGCGGCCACTACGAGCAGTACTTC.

A word on this clonotype: A much larger clone lies one base from this, so it may be a read error. V is TRBV5-1 and J is TRBJ2-7; 7 nucleotides match TRBD2. This CDR3 region has 14 residues. CDR1 is SGHRS and CDR2 is YFSETQ in the germline V gene. In nucleotides, the CDR3 is TGCGCCAGCAGCTCGGCGGGACGGGACTACGGGCAGTACTTC. Translating gives CASSSAGRDYGQYF.

A few counts support this clonotype. The rearrangement uses TRBV2 and TRBJ2-7; D assignment may be TRBD1 or TRBD2 (5 bases each). V was clipped by 8 bases and J by 1 base, with 15 bases between them. There are 14 residues in the CDR3. The V gene's germline CDR1 is SNHLY and CDR2 FYNNEI. CDR3 in amino acids: CASGGGRDSYEQYF. The DNA of the CDR3 is TGTGCCAGCGGAGGAGGCAGGGATTCCTACGAGCAGTACTTC.

This clonotype turned up a few times. The CDR3: CASSYRDSYEQYF. For the CDR3, the DNA is TGTGCCAGCAGTTACAGGGACTCCTACGAGCAGTACTTC. J is TRBJ2-7 and V is TRBV6-5, with D uncertain. V gave up 2 bases and J gave up 0 bases, with 5 bases separating them. This CDR3 spans 13 amino acids. Germline lookup yields CDR1 MNHEY and CDR2 SVGAGI.

This clonotype was seen at least ten times. This chain links TRBV7-2 with TRBJ2-7; TRBD2 agrees at 7 bases. CDR1 is SGHTA and CDR2 is FQGNSA in the germline V gene. This CDR3 region has 14 residues. V lost 0 bases and J lost 4; bases outside the gene matches: 3. The chain's CDR3 is CASSLAGLLYEQYF. The DNA of the CDR3 is TGTGCCAGCAGCTTAGCGGGACTACTTTACGAGCAGTACTTC. The full variable domain, with the rest looked up from reference TRBV7-2 and TRBJ2-7, is GAGVSQSPSNKVTEKGKDVELRCDPISGHTALYWYRQSLGQGLEFLIYFQGNSAPDKSGLPSDRFSAERTGGSVSTLTIQRTQQEDSAVYLCASSLAGLLYEQYFGPGTRLTVT.

This clonotype has more than one count but fewer than ten. The J gene is TRBJ2-4, the V gene TRBV12-3 or TRBV12-4, with 9 bases lining up with TRBD2. V dropped 3 bases and J dropped 1; count of bases not matched to a gene: 10. This CDR3 has 18 residues. The CDR3 nucleotides read TGTGCCAGCAGTTTCGGCGGGAGGGGCCTTTGGGCCAAAAACATTCAGTACTTC. Its protein is CASSFGGRGLWAKNIQYF.